This TCR beta chain was identified in a study of lymphopenia after photon versus proton radiotherapy. V was trimmed by 1 base and J by 8 bases, leaving 12 bases between them. The V gene's germline CDR1 is LGHNT and CDR2 FRNRAP. CDR3 length equals 14 residues. The study, taken as a whole, reports: Proton therapy kept repertoires fairly stable, unlike photons, which gained effector/memory cells. After lymphocyte nadir, photon-treated repertoires showed oligoclonal expansion, especially CD8+ Temra.

Concerning this clone: No antigen is known for it.

TCRdb keeps only in-frame clones here, not all; method: immunoSEQ multiplex PCR. The profile shows roughly 30,000 clones, around 85% of them singletons. The receptor's source is a man aged 50 to 60 with gastric cancer. V usage is TRBV12-5 and J usage is TRBJ2-4, with D possibly TRBD1 on 6 matching bases. Sequences were derived from peripheral blood, sampled from a patient treated with photon-based radiotherapy. CDR3 residues: CASGLGQGSDIQYF. The CDR3 nucleotides are TGTGCTAGTGGTTTGGGCCAGGGGTCGGACATTCAGTACTTC.